What follows are 32 T cell receptor beta chains derived from one specimen sequenced in a study of blood T cells in healthy people across ages. Sample-barcoded 5' priming and a J-beta primer mix drove a second PCR of 7 to 11 cycles. Using its own MiXCR run on the 5' RACE reads, TCRdb lists one record per CDR3 protein. The table lists about 1 million distinct CDR3 sequences, more than 40% of them singletons. Sequenced input: blood. These receptors all stem from a woman aged 60-75 years in good health.

In its sample, this clonotype was seen many times. The chain joins TRBV20-1 to TRBJ2-7; possibly TRBD1 for D (6 bases). V lost 3 bases and J lost 3, with 9 bases in between. The CDR3 spans 12 residues. Germline CDR1 reads DFQATT; CDR2 reads SNEGSKA (reference sequence). The DNA for the CDR3 is TGCAGTGCTAGGAGGGGGATCTACGAGCAGTACTTC. As protein: CSARRGIYEQYF.

Only a few counts were recorded for this clonotype. The rearrangement uses TRBV15 and TRBJ2-7; D ambiguous. This CDR3 has 12 residues. CDR1 is LNHNV and CDR2 is YYDKDF in the germline V gene (reference sequence). V was clipped by 3 bases and J by 1 base, with 4 bases between them. This chain's CDR3 is CATSRRSYEQYF. The DNA for the CDR3 is TGTGCCACCAGCAGGAGATCCTACGAGCAGTACTTC.

A few counts support this clonotype. The rearrangement links TRBV20-1 to TRBJ2-5, with TRBD2 as a possible D gene (6 bases). The CDR3 is 14 residues long. The V and J ends lost 3 bases and 2 bases respectively, with 13 bases between them. Germline V gives CDR1 DFQATT, CDR2 SNEGSKA (reference sequence). The chain's CDR3 is CSARGGVGQETQYF. CDR3 nucleotides: TGCAGTGCTAGGGGGGGAGTGGGACAAGAGACCCAGTACTTC.

This chain uses TRBV18 with TRBJ2-5; 9 bases map to TRBD1. Germline values: CDR1 KGHSH, CDR2 LQKENI. V gave up 6 bases and J gave up 5 bases; unmatched junction bases: 7. The CDR3 consists of 14 residues. This CDR3 is CASSPDRGMETQYF. The CDR3 region has the DNA TGTGCCAGCTCTCCCGACAGGGGGATGGAGACCCAGTACTTC.

This rearrangement joins TRBV13 to TRBJ2-1; 12 bases match TRBD2. This CDR3 spans 16 amino acids. Germline trimming cut 6 bases from V and 9 bases from J; bases unmatched to any gene: 12. Looked up from germline, CDR1 is PRHDT and CDR2 is FYEKMQ (reference sequence). CDR3 sequence: CASSRRLAGVQSEQFF. In nucleotides, the CDR3 is TGTGCCAGCAGTAGACGACTAGCGGGGGTACAGAGTGAGCAGTTCTTC.

The gene calls are TRBV19 and TRBJ2-1; a possible D gene is TRBD2 (6 bases). The germline CDR1 and CDR2 sequences are LNHDA and SQIVND (reference sequence). This CDR3 region has 13 residues. V lost 8 bases to trimming and J lost 13 bases, with 21 bases between them. The CDR3 loop is CASSTTGRETQFF. The DNA of the CDR3 is TGTGCCAGTTCCACGACTGGTCGGGAGACCCAGTTCTTC.

The gene calls are TRBV7-2 and TRBJ2-5; 10 bases match TRBD2. Near its end, the DNA agrees better with TRBJ2-7, so the J call may be wrong. The CDR3 contains 17 residues. CDR1 is SGHTA and CDR2 is FQGNSA in the germline V gene. CDR3 sequence (DNA): TGTGCCAGCAGCTTGGGGCTAGCGGGAGTCTTCGCCTACGAGCAGTACTTC. Its translation: CASSLGLAGVFAYEQYF.

This clonotype was picked up a small number of times. The CDR3 region is CASSKEADSYEQYF. Written as DNA, the CDR3 is TGTGCCAGCAGCAAAGAGGCAGACTCCTACGAGCAGTACTTC. The chain is built from TRBV21-1 and TRBJ2-7. TRBV21-1 is flagged as a pseudogene. This CDR3 is built from 14 residues.

This clonotype was seen once. One base away lies a much larger clone, so this may be a sequencing read error. The gene calls are TRBV29-1 and TRBJ2-5, with 7 positions matching TRBD1. Trimming took 3 bases from V and 11 from J; bases not matched to a gene: 15. There are 14 residues in the CDR3. Germline V CDR1 and CDR2: SQVTM, ANQGSEA. Written as DNA, the CDR3 is TGCAGCGTTGAGGGACAGACCTCCTACAATGAGCAGTACTTC. Translation: CSVEGQTSYNEQYF.

A remark on this clonotype: A read error may explain this, as a much larger clone is one base away. CDR3 nucleotides: TGCGCCAGCAGCCAAGGCTCGCGGGAAAACATTCAGTACTTC. Its protein product is CASSQGSRENIQYF. The rearrangement uses TRBV4-1 and TRBJ2-4, with D perhaps TRBD2 (5 bases). The CDR3 is 14 amino acids. Germline lookup yields CDR1 MGHRA and CDR2 YSYEKL. V shed 1 base and J shed 5 bases, with 9 bases lying between them.

The chain couples TRBV12-3 or TRBV12-4 to TRBJ1-1; D gene unclear. This CDR3 is 12 amino acids long. V was shortened by 3 bases and J by 5 bases, with 7 bases between the two germline ends. The DNA of the CDR3 is TGTGCCAGCAGTTTTACGGGGACTGAAGCTTTCTTT. It translates to CASSFTGTEAFF.

The chain uses TRBV7-9 and TRBJ2-7; no reliable D call. Germline V lookup: CDR1 SEHNR, CDR2 FQNEAQ (reference sequence). This CDR3 has 16 residues. Trimming pared 1 base from V and 5 bases from J, leaving 18 bases between. DNA of the CDR3: TGTGCCAGCAGCTTAGTTGGGCCCCCGGGCATGAACGAGCAGTACTTC. It translates to CASSLVGPPGMNEQYF.

The table lists this clonotype with a few counts. J is TRBJ2-1 and V is TRBV29-1; D is undetermined. The germline V gene encodes CDR1 SQVTM and CDR2 ANQGSEA. V lost 7 bases to trimming and J lost 0 bases, with 10 bases between them. This CDR3 has 13 amino acids. Here the CDR3 reads CSGSLSSYNEQFF. CDR3 DNA sequence: TGCAGCGGTTCCCTTAGCTCCTACAATGAGCAGTTCTTC.

The V gene is TRBV20-1, the J gene TRBJ2-7; 9 bases line up with TRBD1. The CDR3 contains 14 residues. Germline V gives CDR1 DFQATT, CDR2 SNEGSKA (reference sequence). V dropped 6 bases and J dropped 3; count of bases not matched to a gene: 9. For the CDR3, the DNA is TGCAGTGCCCCTCCGGACAGGGGAAACTACGAGCAGTACTTC. Translated: CSAPPDRGNYEQYF.

This chain uses TRBV7-8 with TRBJ2-7; D not resolved. Trimming stripped 0 bases from V and 7 bases from J, with 13 bases between. CDR1 and CDR2 (germline): SGHVS, FQNEAQ. This CDR3 contains 14 residues. CDR3 protein: CASSLALGSSEQYF. CDR3 sequence (DNA): TGTGCCAGCAGCTTAGCTCTAGGGTCGTCGGAGCAGTACTTC.

This clonotype was found a few times. The chain links TRBV6-2 or TRBV6-3 to TRBJ2-1; 12 bases agree with TRBD2. Germline loops: CDR1 MNHEY, CDR2 SVGEGT. V lost 7 bases and J lost 1; bases outside the gene matches: 2. The CDR3 has 15 amino acids. The DNA of the CDR3 is TGTGCCAGCAAAACTAGCGGGAGGTCCTACAATGAGCAGTTCTTC. It is translated as CASKTSGRSYNEQFF.

The chain recombines TRBV4-1 with TRBJ2-4; D call uncertain. The better agreement between TRBJ2-7 and the DNA end casts doubt on the J call. Per the germline V gene, CDR1 is MGHRA and CDR2 is YSYEKL. The length of the CDR3 is 12 residues. The CDR3 loop is CASSQGVNEQYF. The DNA of the CDR3 is TGCGCCAGCAGCCAAGGGGTCAACGAGCAGTACTTC.

The chain carries TRBV20-1 and TRBJ1-4, with 10 bases aligning to TRBD1. CDR1 is DFQATT, CDR2 SNEGSKA, per germline (reference sequence). V lost 6 bases and J lost 8; bases outside the gene matches: 9. There are 14 residues in the CDR3. CDR3 in DNA: TGCAGTGCGACGACAGGGGGCGATTCGGAAAAACTGTTTTTT. Translation gives CSATTGGDSEKLFF.

J is TRBJ2-5 and V is TRBV7-6, with 10 bases lining up with TRBD1. The CDR3 sequence is 16 residues long. V trimming: 5 bases; J trimming: 0 bases; junction bases outside the gene matches: 6. Looked up from germline, CDR1 is SGHVS and CDR2 is FNYEAQ. CDR3 sequence: CASSPSTGGYQETQYF. The CDR3 DNA follows: TGTGCCAGCAGCCCTTCGACAGGGGGCTACCAAGAGACCCAGTACTTC.

This clonotype showed up many times. This sequence joins TRBV21-1 and TRBJ1-2; TRBD1 is taken as the D call from the table, unchecked against the DNA. TRBV21-1 is termed a pseudogene. This CDR3 has 15 amino acids. The CDR3, as DNA: TGTGCCAGCAGGATGTCAGGGGGCGCGGGCTATGGCTACACCTTC. Its protein product is CASRMSGGAGYGYTF.

V gene TRBV20-1 combines with J gene TRBJ2-3, with 11 bases fitting TRBD2. CDR3 size: 15 residues. The J segment lost 11 bases and the V segment lost 0 bases, leaving 10 bases of the junction unmatched. Germline loops: CDR1 DFQATT, CDR2 SNEGSKA (reference sequence). The CDR3 protein is CSARDRASGRPQQYF. As DNA, the CDR3 is TGCAGTGCTAGAGATCGGGCTAGCGGGAGGCCTCAGCAGTATTTT.

This chain links TRBV6-6 with TRBJ1-1, with 7 bases aligning to TRBD1. J lost 5 bases, V lost 5 bases, and 5 bases had no gene match. The CDR3 consists of 13 residues. Germline values: CDR1 MNHNY, CDR2 SVGAGI (reference sequence). CDR3 bases: TGTGCCAGCAGTCCAGGGACAGAAACTGAAGCTTTCTTT. It is translated as CASSPGTETEAFF.

V and J are TRBV20-1 and TRBJ2-1; 10 bases match TRBD1. The DNA end favors TRBJ2-7, so the J call may be wrong. CDR3 length: 15 residues. Looked up from germline, CDR1 is DFQATT and CDR2 is SNEGSKA (reference sequence). CDR3 loop: CSAQSGQGQSYEQYF. The DNA for the CDR3 is TGCAGTGCCCAGTCGGGACAGGGGCAATCCTACGAGCAGTACTTC.

Details on this clonotype: Compared with germline, one end of the junction differs, possibly owing to a read error. This chain's CDR3 is CASGLSKQGANGYTF. CDR3 nucleotides: TGTGCCAGCGGTTTGTCGAAACAGGGGGCCAATGGCTACACCTTC. The V call is TRBV12-3 or TRBV12-4, the J call TRBJ1-2; 9 bases are shared with TRBD1. The CDR3 is 15 amino acids.

This rearrangement joins TRBV28 to TRBJ1-6; a weak D match, TRBD1 (6 bases). V lost 5 bases and J lost 9, with 20 bases in between. Looked up from germline, CDR1 is MDHEN and CDR2 is SYDVKM. The CDR3 loop spans 16 amino acids. In DNA, the CDR3 is TGTGCCAGCAGTCCAACTACAGGGTTGGCGGGTTCACCCCTCCACTTT. It yields the protein CASSPTTGLAGSPLHF.

This sequence joins TRBV12-3 or TRBV12-4 and TRBJ2-7; the match to TRBD1 covers 8 bases. The CDR3 is 14 amino acids. V lost 3 bases to trimming and J lost 3 bases; unmatched junction nucleotides: 4. CDR3 sequence reads: CASSFLTGDYEQYF. The DNA for the CDR3 is TGTGCCAGCAGTTTCTTGACAGGGGACTACGAGCAGTACTTC.

The chain links TRBV7-2 to TRBJ2-1; D call uncertain. Germline CDR1 reads SGHTA; CDR2 reads FQGNSA. V dropped 4 bases and J dropped 8 bases, with 12 bases sitting between them. The CDR3 contains 13 residues. DNA of the CDR3: TGTGCCAGCAGCTACGACCCGCTGGATGAGCAGTTCTTC. Its translation is CASSYDPLDEQFF.

Here the CDR3 reads CASSLIRDQDEKLFF. The CDR3 DNA sequence: TGTGCCAGCAGCTTAATCCGGGACCAAGATGAAAAACTGTTTTTT. The chain combines TRBV7-8 with TRBJ1-4; D might be TRBD1 (5 bases). The germline gives CDR1 SGHVS, CDR2 FQNEAQ. The CDR3 is 15 residues long. Trimming took 2 bases from V and 6 from J, leaving 13 bases between them.

In this sample, this clonotype turned up a few times. The V and J genes are TRBV7-8 and TRBJ2-7; 10 nucleotides align to TRBD2. Germline-derived CDR1 and CDR2 are SGHVS and FQNEAQ. CDR3 length equals 16 residues. Unmatched junction bases numbered 9, after V lost 0 bases and J lost 7 bases. CDR3 in DNA: TGTGCCAGCAGCTTAGCGGCAGCGGGAGGGGGAAATGAGCAGTACTTC. Protein: CASSLAAAGGGNEQYF.

This clonotype was seen more than once but under ten times. The chain recombines TRBV2 with TRBJ2-3; D not resolved. The V gene's germline CDR1 is SNHLY and CDR2 FYNNEI. The germline V and J ends were trimmed by 3 bases and 4 bases, with 5 bases remaining between them. This CDR3 region has 12 residues. The CDR3 nucleotides read TGTGCCAGCAGTGATTGGGCAGATACGCAGTATTTT. The encoded protein is CASSDWADTQYF.

V and J are TRBV20-1 and TRBJ2-7, with TRBD1 identical over 9 bases. Germline V lookup: CDR1 DFQATT, CDR2 SNEGSKA (reference sequence). The trim removed 6 bases at V and 0 bases at J, leaving 3 bases unmatched. This CDR3 is 13 amino acids long. The CDR3 loop is CSATTGGSYEQYF. CDR3 DNA: TGCAGTGCGACGACAGGGGGCTCCTACGAGCAGTACTTC.

This clonotype has at least ten counts. V is TRBV20-1 and J is TRBJ2-7; the D is unclear. V gave up 6 bases and J gave up 4 bases, with 13 bases separating them. CDR3 length: 12 residues. CDR1 and CDR2 (germline): DFQATT, SNEGSKA (reference sequence). DNA for the CDR3: TGCAGTGCCAAAAGTGGTGCGTACGAGCAGTACTTC. Protein sequence: CSAKSGAYEQYF.